What follows is one TCR beta chain and its context. This sample stems from a study of regulatory T cells in long-lasting Graves disease. Investigators prepared the TCR beta libraries by applying iRepertoire HTBI primers and Arm-PCR of CDR3 regions. TCRdb processed the multiplex PCR reads anew with MiXCR; each CDR3 protein has one entry. Among hundreds of thousands of distinct CDR3 sequences listed, more than 20% were seen once. Time point described: persistent/refractory GD, antithyroid drugs over 5 years with positive TRAb. Researchers made the TCR library from RNA that was extracted from PBMCs. It was American Thyroid Association guidelines that determined Graves' disease diagnosis. An endocrinology department in Xi'an, China, recruited the patients. Trimming shortened V by 3 bases and J by 6 bases, and 18 bases separated the two germline ends. The germline gives CDR1 DFQATT, CDR2 SNEGSKA (reference sequence). The CDR3 is made up of 14 amino acids.

The origin of this receptor is a female donor with Graves disease. V gene TRBV20-1 combines with J gene TRBJ2-7, with a tentative D call TRBD1 (6 bases). This specimen was peripheral blood mononuclear cells (PBMCs), taken when the disease was refractory, from a patient treated with antithyroid drugs. Written as DNA, the CDR3 is TGCAGTGCTAGCCCACTAAGCGTAGGGGGCGAGCAGTACTTC. Translated, it gives CSASPLSVGGEQYF.